Shown below are 9 T cell receptor beta chains from a single sample sequenced in a study of OX40 agonist ivuxolimab in advanced cancers. Data came from immunoSEQ multiplex PCR; TCRdb stores just in-frame clones and leaves some out. The sample shows 100,000 or so clones, around 94% of them seen only once. The sample in question was CD4+ or CD8+ T cells sorted from blood, obtained in a trial of the OX40 agonist ivuxolimab. The receptors come from an adult with an advanced solid tumor such as melanoma, head and neck, liver or kidney cancer.

This rearrangement joins TRBV9 to TRBJ2-1; 9 nucleotides match TRBD1. The CDR3 totals 16 residues. With 4 bases clipped from V and 5 bases from J, the junction kept 10 bases outside the gene matches. Germline CDR1 SGDLS, CDR2 YYNGEE. Here the CDR3 reads CASSTLTGGRNNEQFF. The CDR3 DNA reads TGTGCCAGCAGCACGCTGACAGGGGGACGAAACAATGAGCAGTTCTTC.

The V gene is TRBV5-1, the J gene TRBJ2-7; 7 bases agree with TRBD1. Trimming took 1 base from V and 2 from J; bases not matched to a gene: 3. The CDR3 is 14 amino acids. Germline V gives CDR1 SGHRS, CDR2 YFSETQ. CDR3 amino acids: CASSLTGQTYEQYF. In DNA form, the CDR3 reads TGCGCCAGCAGCTTGACGGGACAGACCTACGAGCAGTACTTC.

The rearrangement links TRBV5-6 to TRBJ2-7; the match to TRBD1 covers 7 bases. V lost 2 bases to trimming and J lost 1 base; unmatched junction nucleotides: 9. The CDR3 sequence is 16 residues long. The V gene's germline CDR1 is SGHDT and CDR2 YYEEEE. The CDR3 region is CASSLRAGGRSYEQYF. In DNA, the CDR3 is TGTGCCAGCAGCTTAAGAGCAGGGGGTAGATCCTACGAGCAGTACTTC.

The J gene is TRBJ1-1, the V gene TRBV20-1; D not certain. The CDR3 totals 11 residues. V lost 3 bases to trimming and J lost 11 bases, with 13 bases between them. Germline loops: CDR1 DFQATT, CDR2 SNEGSKA (reference sequence). Here the CDR3 DNA reads TGCAGTGCTAGTCCAGGCAGAGCGGCTTTCTTT. This gives the protein CSASPGRAAFF.

V is TRBV6-1 and J is TRBJ1-4; 9 bases map to TRBD1. CDR3 length: 15 residues. V shed 5 bases, J shed 12 bases, and the junction held 13 bases outside the gene matches. The germline gives CDR1 MNHNS, CDR2 SASEGT. CDR3 nucleotides: TGTGCCAGCAGTCTCGCGGCCGGGACAGGGAGAGAACTGTTTTTT. Amino acids: CASSLAAGTGRELFF.

The V and J genes are TRBV6-5 and TRBJ2-7; D may correspond to TRBD1 or TRBD2 (6 bases each). With 6 bases removed from V and 1 base from J, the gap between germline ends came to 13 bases. CDR3 size: 14 residues. The V gene's germline CDR1 is MNHEY and CDR2 SVGAGI. The chain's CDR3 is CASRAEGGSYEQYF. CDR3 in DNA: TGTGCCAGCAGGGCAGAAGGGGGGTCCTACGAGCAGTACTTC.

V usage is TRBV28 and J usage is TRBJ2-6; tentatively, D is TRBD2 (5 bases). CDR1 and CDR2 from the germline V gene are MDHEN and SYDVKM. V was trimmed by 3 bases and J by 4 bases, leaving 10 bases between them. The CDR3 has 15 amino acids. This chain's CDR3 is CASSFGEPGANVLTF. DNA of the CDR3: TGTGCCAGCAGTTTTGGGGAGCCCGGGGCCAACGTCCTGACTTTC.

The genes are TRBV14 and TRBJ2-3; 7 nucleotides agree with TRBD1. Looked up from germline, CDR1 is SGHDN and CDR2 is FVKESK. This CDR3 is built from 18 residues. Losses at the gene ends were 1 base for V and 1 base for J; bases not matched to a gene: 11. The CDR3, as DNA: TGTGCCAGCAGCCAAGGCCTCTCCGGGACAGTCCGCACAGATACGCAGTATTTT. This gives the protein CASSQGLSGTVRTDTQYF.

This chain uses TRBV6-5 with TRBJ1-1, with unresolved D. Germline values: CDR1 MNHEY, CDR2 SVGAGI. The CDR3 sequence is 14 residues long. V lost 2 bases, J lost 5 bases, and 12 bases lay in between. The CDR3 nucleotides read TGTGCCAGCAGTTACCTCGCCTCGGGGACTGAAGCTTTCTTT. Translation: CASSYLASGTEAFF.